The 10 T cell receptor beta chains below were found in one sample sequenced in a study of blood T cell repertoires in COVID-19. Using immunoSEQ multiplex PCR, the repertoire was profiled, and TCRdb retains in-frame clones only, with some absent. The profile shows about 98,000 clones, about 80% of them singletons. Sample: peripheral blood. All receptors come from a man older than 75 with acute or convalescent COVID-19.

The chain is built from TRBV7-9 and TRBJ2-7, with a possible D match to TRBD1 (5 bases). V lost 2 bases to trimming and J lost 2 bases, with 10 bases between them. CDR3 length: 14 amino acids. CDR1 is SEHNR and CDR2 is FQNEAQ in the germline V gene (reference sequence). CDR3 amino acids: CASSLLDRPYEQYF. In DNA form, the CDR3 reads TGTGCCAGCAGCTTACTAGACAGACCCTACGAGCAGTACTTC.

This chain links TRBV15 with TRBJ2-5; tentative D call: TRBD2 (6 bases). Trimming removed 8 bases from V and 5 bases from J, with 21 bases in between. Germline V CDR1 and CDR2: LNHNV, YYDKDF (reference sequence). CDR3 length: 15 residues. The CDR3 DNA reads TGTGCCACCCGGGGTGGGATTCGGGGGTCGGAGACCCAGTACTTC. Protein sequence: CATRGGIRGSETQYF. Full variable domain (rest looked up from reference TRBV15 and TRBJ2-5): DAMVIQNPRYQVTQFGKPVTLSCSQTLNHNVMYWYQQKSSQAPKLLFHYYDKDFNNEADTPDNFQSRRPNTSFCFLDIRSPGLGDTAMYLCATRGGIRGSETQYFGPGTRLLVL.

The chain uses TRBV6-4 and TRBJ1-6; TRBD1 matches 10 bases. CDR1 is MRHNA and CDR2 is SNTAGT in the germline V gene. V lost 6 bases to trimming and J lost 7 bases; unmatched junction nucleotides: 6. The CDR3 runs 15 residues. CDR3 in amino acids: CASRGGQGWNSPLHF. The CDR3 DNA follows: TGTGCCAGCAGGGGGGGACAGGGGTGGAATTCACCCCTCCACTTT.

A single count supports this clone. J is TRBJ1-1 and V is TRBV5-1; no reliable D call. The germline V gene has CDR1 SGHRS and CDR2 YFSETQ. V was shortened by 0 bases and J by 0 bases, with 9 bases between the two germline ends. The CDR3 extends over 15 amino acids. The CDR3 protein is CASSLDSTLNTEAFF. The CDR3 DNA reads as TGCGCCAGCAGCTTGGACAGCACCCTGAACACTGAAGCTTTCTTT.

The rearrangement links TRBV3-1 (or the pseudogene TRBV3-2) to TRBJ2-2; D is perhaps TRBD2 (6 bases). This CDR3 spans 17 amino acids. Germline CDR1 LGHDT, CDR2 YNNKEL (reference sequence). Trimming left V 4 bases short and J 3 bases short, with 18 bases between. The CDR3 sequence is CASSPTNLRGYTGELFF. The CDR3 nucleotides are TGTGCCAGCAGCCCAACCAATTTGCGGGGATACACCGGGGAGCTGTTTTTT.

This clone showed up just once. The rearrangement joins TRBV20-1 to TRBJ2-1; no definite D call. V shed 3 bases and J shed 6 bases, with 6 bases lying between them. This CDR3 is 11 amino acids long. The germline CDR1 and CDR2 sequences are DFQATT and SNEGSKA (reference sequence). DNA for the CDR3: TGCAGTGCTAGGAGGTCCAATGAGCAGTTCTTC. Amino acids: CSARRSNEQFF.

For the CDR3, the DNA is TGCGCCAGCAGCTCCCCGACAGGGGTCCAAGAGACCCAGTACTTC. It codes for CASSSPTGVQETQYF. This chain connects TRBV5-1 to TRBJ2-5; 8 bases match TRBD1. The V and J ends lost 3 bases and 1 base, in that order; junction bases with no gene match: 5. The CDR3 totals 15 residues. Germline loops: CDR1 SGHRS, CDR2 YFSETQ.

This chain links TRBV30 with TRBJ2-7; TRBD1 is a possible D gene (6 bases). The CDR3 has 14 amino acids. Between the trimmed V and J ends, which lost 0 bases and 5 bases, there was a span of 14 bases. Germline CDR1 reads GTSNPN; CDR2 reads SVGIG (reference sequence). CDR3 sequence: CAWSVWGPSNEQYF. The CDR3 DNA reads TGTGCCTGGAGTGTATGGGGGCCGAGTAACGAGCAGTACTTC. Combining the CDR3 with reference TRBV30 and TRBJ2-7 gives the whole variable domain SQTIHQWPATLVQPVGSPLSLECTVEGTSNPNLYWYRQAAGRGLQLLFYSVGIGQISSEVPQNLSASRPQDRQFILSSKKLLLSDSGFYLCAWSVWGPSNEQYFGPGTRLTVT.

The chain links TRBV7-2 to TRBJ1-4; weak D call: TRBD1 (6 bases). CDR3 size: 16 residues. With 6 bases removed from V and 0 bases from J, the gap between germline ends came to 14 bases. CDR1 is SGHTA and CDR2 is FQGNSA in the germline V gene. CDR3 region: CASSPRQAATNEKLFF. In DNA form, the CDR3 reads TGTGCCAGCAGTCCTAGACAGGCAGCAACTAATGAAAAACTGTTTTTT.

This clone was observed once. The chain combines TRBV30 with TRBJ1-5; TRBD1 agrees at 7 bases. CDR1 is GTSNPN and CDR2 is SVGIG in the germline V gene (reference sequence). Unmatched junction bases numbered 4, after V lost 4 bases and J lost 4 bases. This CDR3 region has 13 residues. In DNA form, the CDR3 reads TGTGCCTGGAATCGGGACAGAAATCAGCCCCAGCATTTT. Amino acid sequence: CAWNRDRNQPQHF. The variable domain in full, completed from reference TRBV30 and TRBJ1-5, reads SQTIHQWPATLVQPVGSPLSLECTVEGTSNPNLYWYRQAAGRGLQLLFYSVGIGQISSEVPQNLSASRPQDRQFILSSKKLLLSDSGFYLCAWNRDRNQPQHFGDGTRLSIL.